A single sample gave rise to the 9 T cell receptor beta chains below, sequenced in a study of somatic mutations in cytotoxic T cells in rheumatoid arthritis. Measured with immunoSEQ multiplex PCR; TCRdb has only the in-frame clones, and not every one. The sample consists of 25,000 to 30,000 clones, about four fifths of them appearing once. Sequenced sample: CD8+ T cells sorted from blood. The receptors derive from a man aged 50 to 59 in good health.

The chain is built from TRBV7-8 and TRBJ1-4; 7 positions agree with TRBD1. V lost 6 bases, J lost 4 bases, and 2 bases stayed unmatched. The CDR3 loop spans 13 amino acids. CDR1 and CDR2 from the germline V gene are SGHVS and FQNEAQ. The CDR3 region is CASRPGGNEKLFF. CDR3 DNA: TGTGCCAGCAGGCCAGGGGGTAATGAAAAACTGTTTTTT.

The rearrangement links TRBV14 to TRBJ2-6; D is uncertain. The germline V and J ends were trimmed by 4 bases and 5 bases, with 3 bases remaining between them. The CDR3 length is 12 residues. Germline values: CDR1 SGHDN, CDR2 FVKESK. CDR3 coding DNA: TGTGCCAGCAGCCCGCGGGCCAACGTCCTGACTTTC. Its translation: CASSPRANVLTF.

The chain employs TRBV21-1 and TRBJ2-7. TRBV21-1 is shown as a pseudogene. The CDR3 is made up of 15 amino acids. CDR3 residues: CASSIPRDHWCEQYF. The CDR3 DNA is TGTGCCAGCAGCATCCCCCGGGACCACTGGTGTGAGCAGTACTTC.

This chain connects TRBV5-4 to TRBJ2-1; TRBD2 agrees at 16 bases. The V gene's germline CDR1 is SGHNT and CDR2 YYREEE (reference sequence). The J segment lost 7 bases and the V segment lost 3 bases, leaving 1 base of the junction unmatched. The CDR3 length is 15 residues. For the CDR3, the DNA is TGTGCCAGCAGCTGGGGACTAGCGGGAGGGAATGAGCAGTTCTTC. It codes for CASSWGLAGGNEQFF.

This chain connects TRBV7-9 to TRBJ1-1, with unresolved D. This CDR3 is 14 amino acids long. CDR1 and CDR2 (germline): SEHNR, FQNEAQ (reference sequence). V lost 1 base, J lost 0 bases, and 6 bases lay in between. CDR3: CASSLDFLNTEAFF. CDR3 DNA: TGTGCCAGCAGCTTAGATTTTTTGAACACTGAAGCTTTCTTT.

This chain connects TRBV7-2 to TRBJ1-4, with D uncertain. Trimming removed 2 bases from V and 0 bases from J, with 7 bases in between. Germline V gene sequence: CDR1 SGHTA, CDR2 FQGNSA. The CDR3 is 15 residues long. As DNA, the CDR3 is TGTGCCAGCAGCTTATCGGGGACAACTAATGAAAAACTGTTTTTT. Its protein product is CASSLSGTTNEKLFF.

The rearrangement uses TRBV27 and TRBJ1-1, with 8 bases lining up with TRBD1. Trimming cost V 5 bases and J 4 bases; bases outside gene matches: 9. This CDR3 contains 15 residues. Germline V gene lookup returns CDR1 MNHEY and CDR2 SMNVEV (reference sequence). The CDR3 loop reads CASSLTGGEGTEAFF. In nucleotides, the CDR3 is TGTGCCAGCAGTCTTACAGGGGGTGAGGGCACTGAAGCTTTCTTT.

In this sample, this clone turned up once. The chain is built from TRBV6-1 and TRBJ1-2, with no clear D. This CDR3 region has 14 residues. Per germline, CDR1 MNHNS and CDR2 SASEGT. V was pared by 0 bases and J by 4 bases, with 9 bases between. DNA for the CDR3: TGTGCCAGCAGTGAAGCCCCGACTTTCTATGGCTACACCTTC. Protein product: CASSEAPTFYGYTF.

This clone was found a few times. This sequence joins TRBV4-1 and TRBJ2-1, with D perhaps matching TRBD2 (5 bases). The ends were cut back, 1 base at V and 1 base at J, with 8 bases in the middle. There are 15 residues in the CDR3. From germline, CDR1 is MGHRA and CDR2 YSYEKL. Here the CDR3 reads CASSQVGESYNEQFF. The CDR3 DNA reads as TGCGCCAGCAGCCAAGTGGGAGAATCCTACAATGAGCAGTTCTTC.